Below, 24 T cell receptor beta chains from the same sample are listed, as sequenced in a study of human T cells and chemical hapten exposure. Time point meaning: pre-sensitization, week 0. Described treatment: therapeutic diphenylcyclopropenone sensitization with weekly scalp DPC. Using its own MiXCR run on the RACE reads, TCRdb lists one record per CDR3 protein. The sample lists 60,000 to 75,000 distinct CDR3 sequences; about 7% were seen once. This sample comprised whole blood, obtained in connection with sensitization to the hapten diphenylcyclopropenone (DPC). These receptors were collected from a woman aged 25 to 39 with alopecia areata. Some clones in this sample may be carry-over from other donors' samples.

The chain combines TRBV6-2 or TRBV6-3 with TRBJ1-1, with 9 bases lining up with TRBD1. The CDR3 runs 17 residues. After removal of 7 bases from V and 1 base from J, the junction contained 13 bases not matched to a gene. The germline V gene encodes CDR1 MNHEY and CDR2 SVGEGT. CDR3 sequence: CASNTEAQGAPNTEAFF. In DNA, the CDR3 is TGTGCCAGCAATACAGAAGCACAGGGGGCCCCGAACACTGAAGCTTTCTTT.

This clonotype has a count of ten or more. This chain links TRBV30 with TRBJ2-3; D perhaps matches TRBD1 (5 bases). Between the trimmed V and J ends, which lost 1 base and 1 base, there was a span of 21 bases. The CDR3 sequence is 18 residues long. CDR1 and CDR2 (germline): GTSNPN, SVGIG (reference sequence). CDR3 loop: CAWSEDSETHWGTDTQYF. CDR3 coding DNA: TGTGCCTGGAGTGAAGACAGTGAAACCCACTGGGGCACAGATACGCAGTATTTT.

The chain recombines TRBV5-1 with TRBJ2-5, with 8 bases aligning to TRBD1. Germline V CDR1 and CDR2: SGHRS, YFSETQ. The junction had 7 bases not matched to a gene; V was cut back by 4 bases and J by 5 bases. The CDR3 is made up of 14 amino acids. CDR3 region: CASSQKDRAETQYF. As DNA, the CDR3 is TGCGCCAGCAGCCAAAAGGACAGGGCGGAGACCCAGTACTTC.

This clonotype has more than one count but fewer than ten. The chain has TRBV6-2 or TRBV6-3 and TRBJ2-3; 7 bases fit TRBD2. CDR1 and CDR2 (germline): MNHEY, SVGEGT. The length of the CDR3 is 15 residues. V was pared by 2 bases and J by 2 bases, with 4 bases of the junction left unmatched. CDR3 sequence: CASSYRAGPTDTQYF. In nucleotides, the CDR3 is TGTGCCAGCAGTTACAGAGCGGGGCCCACAGATACGCAGTATTTT.

This clonotype was detected many times. The chain is built from TRBV4-2 and TRBJ1-5; D ambiguous. The CDR3 extends over 13 amino acids. The germline CDR1 and CDR2 sequences are LGHNA and YNFKEQ. V was clipped by 0 bases and J by 6 bases, with 6 bases between them. The CDR3 protein is CASSQERGQPQHF. The CDR3 DNA reads as TGTGCCAGCAGCCAAGAAAGAGGTCAGCCCCAGCATTTT.

This clonotype appeared many times. V gene TRBV29-1 combines with J gene TRBJ1-4; D unclear. The CDR3 runs 11 residues. V lost 7 bases and J lost 8, with 11 bases in between. Looked up from germline, CDR1 is SQVTM and CDR2 is ANQGSEA. CDR3 amino acids: CSARQGEKLFF. The CDR3 DNA follows: TGCAGCGCAAGACAAGGGGAAAAACTGTTTTTT.

The chain joins TRBV11-2 to TRBJ2-4, with 9 positions matching TRBD2. V lost 5 bases, J lost 1 base, and 12 bases stayed unmatched. Germline V lookup: CDR1 SGHAT, CDR2 FQNNGV. The CDR3 has 18 residues. CDR3 amino acids: CASSPYGALAGAKNIQYF. The DNA of the CDR3 is TGTGCCAGCAGCCCATATGGGGCCCTAGCGGGGGCCAAAAACATTCAGTACTTC.

The sample holds many counts of this clonotype. The V and J genes are TRBV4-2 and TRBJ2-5, with D possibly TRBD2 on 5 matching bases. Germline values: CDR1 LGHNA, CDR2 YNFKEQ. The CDR3 is 16 residues long. V gave up 0 bases and J gave up 2 bases, with 13 bases separating them. This CDR3 reads CASSQDGPGKQETQYF. CDR3 sequence (DNA): TGTGCCAGCAGCCAAGATGGACCGGGGAAACAAGAGACCCAGTACTTC.

This clonotype came up a few times. The chain recombines TRBV6-6 with TRBJ1-3; D gene unclear. The V end lost 7 bases, the J end lost 0 bases, and 10 bases lay between the germline ends. CDR3 length: 14 amino acids. Per the germline V gene, CDR1 is MNHNY and CDR2 is SVGAGI (reference sequence). CDR3 sequence (DNA): TGTGCCAGCATCATGAGCCTCTCTGGAAACACCATATATTTT. It specifies CASIMSLSGNTIYF.

This clonotype appeared a few times. This chain uses TRBV5-1 with TRBJ1-1; the D gene is possibly TRBD1 (6 bases). With 4 bases removed from V and 1 base from J, the gap between germline ends came to 11 bases. Germline CDR1 SGHRS, CDR2 YFSETQ. CDR3 size: 14 residues. CDR3 coding DNA: TGCGCCAGCAGCCCCAGGGGACAGAACACTGAAGCTTTCTTT. This sequence encodes CASSPRGQNTEAFF.

This clonotype was counted many times. The chain carries TRBV29-1 and TRBJ2-1, with 7 bases aligning to TRBD2. J gave up 1 base and V 7 bases, and 7 bases lay outside the gene matches. The CDR3 is 14 residues long. The germline V gene has CDR1 SQVTM and CDR2 ANQGSEA. The DNA of the CDR3 is TGCAGCGGTGTACGGGGGGAGTCCTACAATGAGCAGTTCTTC. As protein: CSGVRGESYNEQFF.

There are many counts of this clonotype. The chain joins TRBV5-1 to TRBJ2-7, with D maybe TRBD1 (7 bases). Trimming removed 0 bases at V and 12 bases at J, with 16 bases between. CDR1 is SGHRS, CDR2 YFSETQ, per germline. This CDR3 is built from 13 residues. The CDR3 here is CASSLDLQGGWYF. CDR3 DNA sequence: TGCGCCAGCAGCTTGGATTTGCAGGGGGGTTGGTACTTC. Filled out from reference TRBV5-1 and TRBJ2-7, the complete variable domain reads KAGVTQTPRYLIKTRGQQVTLSCSPISGHRSVSWYQQTPGQGLQFLFEYFSETQRNKGNFPGRFSGRQFSNSRSEMNVSTLELGDSALYLCASSLDLQGGWYFGPGTRLTVT.

The chain joins TRBV6-1 to TRBJ2-3, with 14 positions matching TRBD2. The V and J ends lost 6 bases and 2 bases, in that order; junction bases with no gene match: 7. The CDR3 is made up of 17 amino acids. Germline V gene lookup returns CDR1 MNHNS and CDR2 SASEGT. In DNA form, the CDR3 reads TGTGCCAGCAGAGGACTAGCGGGGGGCCGGAACACAGATACGCAGTATTTT. This translates into CASRGLAGGRNTDTQYF.

This clonotype was picked up many times. The chain recombines TRBV12-3 or TRBV12-4 with TRBJ2-3; D unresolved. Trimming removed 7 bases from V and 3 bases from J, with 14 bases in between. The CDR3 contains 14 residues. In DNA, the CDR3 is TGTGCCAGCACTAACCCCCCTGGAACAGATACGCAGTATTTT. It encodes CASTNPPGTDTQYF.

The chain is built from TRBV7-8 and TRBJ1-6, with D possibly matching TRBD1 (5 bases). The CDR3 has 18 residues. The germline V gene encodes CDR1 SGHVS and CDR2 FQNEAQ. Deletions cut 4 bases from V and 0 bases from J, with 16 bases between. The DNA for the CDR3 is TGTGCCAGCAGCTCACGGGACCTCCAAAGCTCCTATAATTCACCCCTCCACTTT. Residues: CASSSRDLQSSYNSPLHF.

This clonotype was observed at least ten times. The rearrangement uses TRBV20-1 and TRBJ2-7; weak D call: TRBD2 (7 bases). V shed 6 bases and J shed 4 bases, with 10 bases lying between them. This CDR3 region has 11 residues. Germline lookup yields CDR1 DFQATT and CDR2 SNEGSKA (reference sequence). This chain's CDR3 is CSAGRGYEQYF. For the CDR3, the DNA is TGCAGTGCAGGGAGGGGGTACGAGCAGTACTTC.

The chain couples TRBV5-1 to TRBJ1-4, with TRBD1 identical over 7 bases. Trimming removed 4 bases from V and 8 bases from J; junction bases left unmatched: 5. The CDR3 loop spans 13 amino acids. The germline V gene encodes CDR1 SGHRS and CDR2 YFSETQ. The CDR3 DNA reads TGCGCCAGCAGCGTAAACAGGGGCGAAAAACTGTTTTTT. Encoded protein: CASSVNRGEKLFF. The full variable domain, with the rest looked up from reference TRBV5-1 and TRBJ1-4, is KAGVTQTPRYLIKTRGQQVTLSCSPISGHRSVSWYQQTPGQGLQFLFEYFSETQRNKGNFPGRFSGRQFSNSRSEMNVSTLELGDSALYLCASSVNRGEKLFFGSGTQLSVL.

This clonotype appeared many times. The J gene is TRBJ2-3, the V gene TRBV5-1; weak D call: TRBD2 (7 bases). Trimming removed 0 bases at V and 1 base at J, with 12 bases between. CDR1 SGHRS and CDR2 YFSETQ come from the germline V gene. This CDR3 comprises 16 residues. CDR3 sequence (DNA): TGCGCCAGCAGCTTGGTGGCGGGGGCGGGCACAGATACGCAGTATTTT. Its protein is CASSLVAGAGTDTQYF.

This clonotype was picked up many times. The rearrangement links TRBV6-5 to TRBJ2-7; weak D call: TRBD2 (5 bases). The V and J ends lost 7 bases and 2 bases respectively, with 12 bases between them. Germline CDR1 is MNHEY and CDR2 is SVGAGI. This CDR3 region has 13 residues. The DNA for the CDR3 is TGTGCCAGCACCCCCCCCGGGGCCTACGAGCAGTACTTC. This sequence encodes CASTPPGAYEQYF.

The table lists this clonotype with many counts. This chain connects TRBV6-6 to TRBJ2-6, with TRBD1 matching over 8 bases. Germline CDR1 is MNHNY and CDR2 is SVGAGI (reference sequence). V shed 7 bases, J shed 1 base, and the junction held 6 bases outside the gene matches. The CDR3 runs to 16 residues. The CDR3 protein is CASTGQGASGANVLTF. The CDR3 region has the DNA TGTGCCAGCACCGGACAGGGAGCTTCTGGGGCCAACGTCCTGACTTTC.

This clonotype was observed many times. The rearrangement joins TRBV5-1 to TRBJ2-3, with 9 bases that match TRBD2. This CDR3 region has 17 residues. With V trimmed by 2 bases and J by 0 bases, 7 bases remained unmatched. CDR1 SGHRS and CDR2 YFSETQ come from the germline V gene. CDR3 in DNA: TGCGCCAGCAGCTTTAGTCCTAGCGGGGAAAGCACAGATACGCAGTATTTT. Amino acid sequence: CASSFSPSGESTDTQYF.

Many counts were recorded for this clonotype. V is TRBV10-3 and J is TRBJ2-1; 8 positions agree with TRBD1. The CDR3 is made up of 13 amino acids. The V and J ends lost 4 bases and 5 bases, in that order; junction bases with no gene match: 1. Germline loops: CDR1 ENHRY, CDR2 SYGVKD. The CDR3 loop reads CAISGQGNNEQFF. The CDR3 bases are TGTGCCATCAGTGGACAGGGGAACAATGAGCAGTTCTTC.

This clonotype was counted many times. V and J are TRBV7-9 and TRBJ2-3; the D gene is possibly TRBD2 (6 bases). Germline V gene sequence: CDR1 SEHNR, CDR2 FQNEAQ (reference sequence). This CDR3 comprises 16 residues. Trimming pared 5 bases from V and 2 bases from J, leaving 17 bases between. In DNA form, the CDR3 reads TGTGCCAGCAGCCAATGGCCGGGACTGTACACAGATACGCAGTATTTT. Protein sequence: CASSQWPGLYTDTQYF.

There are a few counts of this clonotype. A much larger clone is a single base away; this may be a read error. V and J are TRBV2 and TRBJ2-5, with D unclear. The V end was cut by 7 bases, the J end by 0 bases, with 3 bases between. This CDR3 is built from 11 residues. Germline-derived CDR1 and CDR2 are SNHLY and FYNNEI. CDR3 protein: CASNYQETQYF. CDR3 in DNA: TGTGCCAGCAACTACCAAGAGACCCAGTACTTC.